This T cell receptor (beta chain) derives from a study of T cell responses to AZD1222 COVID-19 vaccine. Points from the study as a whole: Researchers report vaccine-associated CD4 TCRs spanning spike, with dominance at 160-218 and 743-854. White British donors predominated, females outnumbered males, and clonal diversity was possibly underestimated. Regions left unmutated in variants are reportedly the target of nearly half of spike-specific TCRs.

This table comes from immunoSEQ multiplex PCR, and its TCRdb copy is limited to in-frame clones, with some not included. The sample has roughly 200,000 clones, 88% seen once; the top ten hold 7.7%. Remarks on this clone: Its antigen is unknown.

Germline V gene data show CDR1 as SGHAT and CDR2 as FQNNGV. CDR3 length: 15 residues. The V end lost 0 bases, the J end lost 3 bases, and 12 bases lay between the germline ends. The specimen was peripheral blood, collected on day 0 of AZD1222 vaccination. This receptor was obtained from an adult in good health. The V gene is TRBV11-2, the J gene TRBJ2-7; D gene unclear. The CDR3 here is CASSLERLEIYEQYF. As DNA, the CDR3 is TGTGCCAGCAGCTTAGAGCGGTTAGAAATCTACGAGCAGTACTTC.